This T cell receptor beta chain was sequenced during a study of T cells in Graves' hyperthyroidism and ophthalmopathy. Amplification of TCR beta CDR3 regions was performed using RNA transcripts as template. The TCR CDR3 was amplified in a first-round RT-PCR using the HTBI primer set. TCRdb passed the multiplex PCR reads through MiXCR, listing each CDR3 protein once. The repertoire consists of 600,000 to 750,000 distinct CDR3 sequences, with 17% occurring once and the leading ten covering less than 20%. Lactation, pregnancy, other autoimmune disease or uncontrolled infection excluded patients. The germline V gene has CDR1 GTSNPN and CDR2 SVGIG (reference sequence). CDR3 length equals 15 residues. After removal of 0 bases from V and 2 bases from J, the junction contained 7 bases not matched to a gene.

The clonotype comes from a man over 45 with Graves' hyperthyroidism. The sample consisted of blood. The chain joins TRBV30 to TRBJ2-7; TRBD2 agrees at 7 bases. The CDR3 loop is CAWSVSCGSPYEQYF. CDR3 in DNA: TGTGCCTGGAGTGTAAGTTGCGGGAGCCCCTACGAGCAGTACTTC.